The entry that follows covers one T cell receptor (beta chain) sequence. The antigen remains unidentified. These data originate in a study of shared clonotypes between healthy human individuals. General study points: A generally larger estimated richness was seen in naive subsets than in memory subsets.

Using immunoSEQ multiplex PCR, the repertoire was profiled, and TCRdb retains in-frame clones only, with some absent. The sample comprises millions of clones, 85% to 95% of which are singletons, and 0.1% to 0.15% rests with the top ten. The sequenced sample consisted of naive CD4+ T cells sorted from blood. Subset here: CD45RA+ positively selected. The clonotype comes from a man aged 18 to 29 in good health.

CDR3 coding DNA: TGTGCCTGGAAACCTCGAGCGGGGGGGAGGTACGAGCAGTACTTC. Its translation is CAWKPRAGGRYEQYF. The J gene is TRBJ2-7, the V gene TRBV30; 10 nucleotides line up with TRBD2. This CDR3 region has 15 residues. In germline, CDR1 is GTSNPN, CDR2 SVGIG (reference sequence). Unmatched junction bases numbered 10, after V lost 4 bases and J lost 4 bases.